The entry below gives a single TCR beta chain sequence along with its context. Its antigen is unknown. This sample is part of a study of CD4 T cells in relation to SARS-CoV-2 and coronaviruses. About the research overall: ViraFEST: approximately 10-day antigen culture of PBMCs, then TCR beta CDR3 sequencing.

Trimming at V came to 2 bases and at J to 0 bases, leaving 12 bases not matched to a gene. The germline V gene has CDR1 PRHDT and CDR2 FYEKMQ (reference sequence). This CDR3 has 18 residues. Unexposed donor CD4+ T cells date from about 2010-2018, before the COVID-19 pandemic. The cells were cultured for over eight days before CD4+ T cells were isolated. Cells permitting, SARS-CoV-2 S/N and four cold-coronavirus spikes were tested on unexposed-donor CD4+ T cells. The table came from immunoSEQ multiplex PCR; TCRdb's copy has only in-frame clones and leaves some out. The sample holds just under 30,000 clones; roughly 70% are singletons and the top ten take 9% to 15%. General study findings and limits: Crossreactivity was assessed only for spike protein, not other viral proteins.

Sequences were obtained from CD4+ T cells from PBMCs, cultured in vitro. The chain carries TRBV13 and TRBJ1-2; TRBD1 aligns across 7 bases. This clonotype was sampled from a human donor in good health. Here the CDR3 reads CASSLRGDRVFTNYGYTF. CDR3 coding DNA: TGTGCCAGCAGCTTAAGGGGAGACAGGGTGTTCACTAACTATGGCTACACCTTC.